This T cell receptor beta chain was sequenced in a study of identical twins. This clonotype was detected many times. Its antigen remains unidentified. TCRdb reprocessed the 5' RACE reads via MiXCR and lists one record per CDR3 protein. The data contain 130,000 to 150,000 distinct CDR3 sequences, 3.5% of them singletons. The V end lost 6 bases, the J end lost 0 bases, and 6 bases lay between the germline ends. This CDR3 contains 13 residues. Broader study findings: When twins shared out-of-frame alpha sequences, those sequences had excess low generation probability. Twin pairs had excess sharing that was weaker in beta out-of-frame sequences. Among monozygotic twins, out-of-frame TCR alpha sharing exceeded what models predicted.

The sample taken for sequencing was memory T cells sorted from blood. The TCR was taken from a man aged 18-30 years in good health. The chain has TRBV12-3 or TRBV12-4 and TRBJ1-5; no firm D call. CDR3 sequence: CASSDFSNQPQHF. CDR3 DNA sequence: TGTGCCAGCAGCGACTTTAGCAATCAGCCCCAGCATTTT.